This T cell receptor (beta chain) emerged from a study of blood T cell repertoires in COVID-19. Looking at the study overall: The United States, Italy and Spain provided the acute and convalescent COVID-19 samples.

Trimming cost V 1 base and J 5 bases, with 5 bases left between them. Germline CDR1 is SEHNR and CDR2 is FQNEAQ (reference sequence). This CDR3 is 12 amino acids long. Clones were sequenced by immunoSEQ multiplex PCR, and TCRdb holds only the in-frame ones, with some missing. The table includes hundreds of thousands of clones, approximately 90% detected once. Participants classified as exposed had met a COVID-19 case within 2 weeks before study entry. The specimen sequenced was PBMCs or T cells enriched from blood (not recorded which). The chain links TRBV7-9 to TRBJ2-5; the D is unclear. This TCR derives from a man aged 50-60 years who had been exposed to COVID-19. CDR3 residues: CASSLDRETQYF. CDR3 coding DNA: TGTGCCAGCAGCTTAGATCGGGAGACCCAGTACTTC.